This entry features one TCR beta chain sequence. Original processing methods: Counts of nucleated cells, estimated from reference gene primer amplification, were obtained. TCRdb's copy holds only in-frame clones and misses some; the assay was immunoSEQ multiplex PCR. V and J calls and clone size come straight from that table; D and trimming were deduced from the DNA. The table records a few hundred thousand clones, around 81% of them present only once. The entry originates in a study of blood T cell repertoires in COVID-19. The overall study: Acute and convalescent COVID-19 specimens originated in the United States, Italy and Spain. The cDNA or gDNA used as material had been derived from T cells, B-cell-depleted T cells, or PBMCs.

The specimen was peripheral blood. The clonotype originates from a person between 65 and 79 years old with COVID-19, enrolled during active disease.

The CDR3 is CASSSSWTEAFF. The CDR3 region has the DNA TGTGCCAGCAGCTCCAGTTGGACTGAAGCTTTCTTT. The chain carries TRBV7-9 and TRBJ1-1; D not certain. V lost 4 bases and J 5 bases, leaving 8 bases between the germline ends. The CDR3 runs to 12 residues. CDR1 and CDR2 (germline): SEHNR, FQNEAQ (reference sequence).